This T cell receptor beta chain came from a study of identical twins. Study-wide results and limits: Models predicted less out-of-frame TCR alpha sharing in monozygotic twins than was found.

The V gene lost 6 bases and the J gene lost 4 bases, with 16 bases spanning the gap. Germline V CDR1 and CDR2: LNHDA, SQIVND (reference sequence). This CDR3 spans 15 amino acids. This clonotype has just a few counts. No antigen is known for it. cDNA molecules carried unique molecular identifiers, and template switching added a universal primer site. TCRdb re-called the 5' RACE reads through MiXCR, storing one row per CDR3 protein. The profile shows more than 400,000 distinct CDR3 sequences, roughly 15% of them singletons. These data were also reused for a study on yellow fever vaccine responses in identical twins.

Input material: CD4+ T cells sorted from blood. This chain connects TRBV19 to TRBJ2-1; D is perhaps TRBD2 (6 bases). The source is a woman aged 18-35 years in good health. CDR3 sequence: CASSPKAGLYNEQFF. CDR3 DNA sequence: TGTGCCAGTAGCCCGAAAGCGGGCCTATACAATGAGCAGTTCTTC.